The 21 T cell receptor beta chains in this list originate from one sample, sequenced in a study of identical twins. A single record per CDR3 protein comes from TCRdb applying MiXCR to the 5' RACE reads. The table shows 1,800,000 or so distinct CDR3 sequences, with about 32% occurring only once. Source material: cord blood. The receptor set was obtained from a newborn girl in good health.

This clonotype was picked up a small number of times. As DNA, the CDR3 is TGTGCCAGCAGTCGAACGGGACGGGGTAAGGGTTCACCCCTCCACTTT. Its protein is CASSRTGRGKGSPLHF. This chain uses TRBV28 with TRBJ1-6; weak D call: TRBD1 (5 bases). Germline V lookup: CDR1 MDHEN, CDR2 SYDVKM. The CDR3 has 16 amino acids. Trimming took off 5 bases at V and 9 bases at J, with 20 bases between the two ends.

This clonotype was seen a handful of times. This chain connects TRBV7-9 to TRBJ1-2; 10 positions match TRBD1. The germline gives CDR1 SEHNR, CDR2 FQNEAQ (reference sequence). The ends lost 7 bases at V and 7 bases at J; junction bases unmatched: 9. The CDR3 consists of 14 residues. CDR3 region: CASTGTGDIGGYTF. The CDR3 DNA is TGTGCCAGCACCGGGACAGGGGATATAGGTGGCTACACCTTC.

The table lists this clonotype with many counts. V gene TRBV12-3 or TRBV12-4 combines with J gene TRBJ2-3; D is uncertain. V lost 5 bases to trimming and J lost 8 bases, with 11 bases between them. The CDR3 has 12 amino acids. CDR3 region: CASSLPVSTQYF. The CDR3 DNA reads TGTGCCAGCAGTCTACCGGTTAGTACGCAGTATTTT.

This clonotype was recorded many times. Written as DNA, the CDR3 is TGTGCCATCAGTGAGGTCGACAGGGACAATGGCTACACCTTC. This codes for CAISEVDRDNGYTF. The genes are TRBV10-3 and TRBJ1-2; 7 positions agree with TRBD1. The CDR3 spans 14 residues. The germline V gene encodes CDR1 ENHRY and CDR2 SYGVKD. The junction had 6 bases not matched to a gene; V was cut back by 2 bases and J by 6 bases.

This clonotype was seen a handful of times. The CDR3 region is CSVDGLAGAYNEQFF. Written as DNA, the CDR3 is TGCAGCGTTGATGGACTAGCGGGTGCATACAATGAGCAGTTCTTC. This rearrangement joins TRBV29-1 to TRBJ2-1; 11 nucleotides align to TRBD2. V was pared by 3 bases and J by 4 bases, with 5 bases of the junction left unmatched. This CDR3 region has 15 residues. In germline, CDR1 is SQVTM, CDR2 ANQGSEA.

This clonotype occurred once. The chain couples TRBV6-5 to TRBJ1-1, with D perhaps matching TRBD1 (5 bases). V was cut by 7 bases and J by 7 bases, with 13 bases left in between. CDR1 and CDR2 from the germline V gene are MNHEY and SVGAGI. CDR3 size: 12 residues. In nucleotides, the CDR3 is TGTGCCAGCACGGGGCCTACGATTGAAGCTTTCTTT. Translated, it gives CASTGPTIEAFF.

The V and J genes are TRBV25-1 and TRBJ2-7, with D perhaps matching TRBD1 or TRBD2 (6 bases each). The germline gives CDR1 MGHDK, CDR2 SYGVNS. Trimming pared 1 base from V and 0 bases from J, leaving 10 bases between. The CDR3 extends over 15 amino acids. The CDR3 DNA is TGTGCCAGCAGTGAATCGGGGGCGCTCTCCTACGAGCAGTACTTC. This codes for CASSESGALSYEQYF.

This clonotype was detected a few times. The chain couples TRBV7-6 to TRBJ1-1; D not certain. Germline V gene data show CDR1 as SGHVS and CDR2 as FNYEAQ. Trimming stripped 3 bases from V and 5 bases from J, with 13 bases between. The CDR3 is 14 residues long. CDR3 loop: CASSFNPKGTEAFF. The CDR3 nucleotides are TGTGCCAGCAGCTTTAATCCGAAAGGAACTGAAGCTTTCTTT.

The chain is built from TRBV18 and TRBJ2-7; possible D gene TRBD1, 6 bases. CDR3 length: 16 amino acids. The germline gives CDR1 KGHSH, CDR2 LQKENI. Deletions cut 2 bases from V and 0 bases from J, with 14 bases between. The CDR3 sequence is CASSPTGIWSSYEQYF. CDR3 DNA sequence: TGTGCCAGCTCACCAACAGGGATTTGGAGCTCCTACGAGCAGTACTTC.

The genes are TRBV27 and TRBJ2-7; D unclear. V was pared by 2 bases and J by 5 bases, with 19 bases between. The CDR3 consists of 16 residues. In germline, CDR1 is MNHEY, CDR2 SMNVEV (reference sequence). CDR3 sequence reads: CASSLIGGVKLHEQYF. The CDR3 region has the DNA TGTGCCAGCAGTTTAATCGGTGGCGTAAAGCTCCACGAGCAGTACTTC.

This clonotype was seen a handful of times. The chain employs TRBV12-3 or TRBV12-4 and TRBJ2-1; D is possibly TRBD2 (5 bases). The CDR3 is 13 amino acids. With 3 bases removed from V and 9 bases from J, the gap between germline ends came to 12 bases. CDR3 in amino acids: CASSFGGSGEQFF. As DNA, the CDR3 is TGTGCCAGCAGTTTTGGAGGCTCCGGTGAGCAGTTCTTC.

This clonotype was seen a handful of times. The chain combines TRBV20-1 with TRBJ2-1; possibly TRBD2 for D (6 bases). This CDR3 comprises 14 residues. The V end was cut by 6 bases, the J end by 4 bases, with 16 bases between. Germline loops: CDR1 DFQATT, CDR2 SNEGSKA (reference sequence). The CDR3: CSASRENGYNEQFF. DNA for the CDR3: TGCAGTGCCTCCCGGGAGAATGGGTACAATGAGCAGTTCTTC.

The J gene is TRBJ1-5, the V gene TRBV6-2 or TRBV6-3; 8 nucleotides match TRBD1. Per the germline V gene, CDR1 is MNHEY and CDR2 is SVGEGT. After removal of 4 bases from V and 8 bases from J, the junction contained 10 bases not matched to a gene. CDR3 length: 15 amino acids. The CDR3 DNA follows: TGTGCCAGCAGTTCTGCCAGGGGGCCCGGGGAGCCCCAGCATTTT. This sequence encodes CASSSARGPGEPQHF.

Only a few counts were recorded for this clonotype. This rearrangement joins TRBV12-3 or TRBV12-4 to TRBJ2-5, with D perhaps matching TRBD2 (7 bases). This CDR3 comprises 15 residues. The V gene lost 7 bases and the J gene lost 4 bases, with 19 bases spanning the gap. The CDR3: CASTRNEGGRETQYF. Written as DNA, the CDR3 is TGTGCCAGCACCCGCAACGAGGGGGGGCGAGAGACCCAGTACTTC.

CDR3: CASSLGTGTGDDTEAFF. CDR3 DNA: TGTGCCAGCAGCTTAGGAACCGGGACAGGGGACGACACTGAAGCTTTCTTT. The genes are TRBV11-2 and TRBJ1-1; TRBD1 matches at 10 bases. The CDR3 has 17 amino acids. Germline V gene lookup returns CDR1 SGHAT and CDR2 FQNNGV. The J segment lost 3 bases and the V segment lost 1 base, leaving 8 bases of the junction unmatched. Looking up the rest from reference TRBV11-2 and TRBJ1-1 gives the full variable domain: EAGVAQSPRYKIIEKRQSVAFWCNPISGHATLYWYQQILGQGPKLLIQFQNNGVVDDSQLPKDRFSAERLKGVDSTLKIQPAKLEDSAVYLCASSLGTGTGDDTEAFFGQGTRLTVV.

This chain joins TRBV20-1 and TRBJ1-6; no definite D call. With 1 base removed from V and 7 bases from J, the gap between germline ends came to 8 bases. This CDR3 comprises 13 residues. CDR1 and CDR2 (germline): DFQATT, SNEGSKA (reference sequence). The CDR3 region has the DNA TGCAGTGCTAGAGGCGACGGGAATTCACCCCTCCACTTT. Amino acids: CSARGDGNSPLHF.

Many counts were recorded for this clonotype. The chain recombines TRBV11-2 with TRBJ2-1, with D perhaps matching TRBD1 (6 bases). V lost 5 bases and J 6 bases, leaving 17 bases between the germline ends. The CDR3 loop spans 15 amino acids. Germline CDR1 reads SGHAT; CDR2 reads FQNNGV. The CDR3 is CASSTPRGKGNEQFF. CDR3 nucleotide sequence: TGTGCCAGCAGCACACCCAGGGGAAAGGGCAATGAGCAGTTCTTC. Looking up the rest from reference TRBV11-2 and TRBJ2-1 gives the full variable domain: EAGVAQSPRYKIIEKRQSVAFWCNPISGHATLYWYQQILGQGPKLLIQFQNNGVVDDSQLPKDRFSAERLKGVDSTLKIQPAKLEDSAVYLCASSTPRGKGNEQFFGPGTRLTVL.

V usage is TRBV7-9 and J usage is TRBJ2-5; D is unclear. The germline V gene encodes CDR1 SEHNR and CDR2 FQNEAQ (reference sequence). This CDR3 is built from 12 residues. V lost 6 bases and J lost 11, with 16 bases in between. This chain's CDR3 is CASSYTAYVQYF. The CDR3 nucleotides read TGTGCCAGCAGTTATACCGCCTACGTGCAGTACTTC.

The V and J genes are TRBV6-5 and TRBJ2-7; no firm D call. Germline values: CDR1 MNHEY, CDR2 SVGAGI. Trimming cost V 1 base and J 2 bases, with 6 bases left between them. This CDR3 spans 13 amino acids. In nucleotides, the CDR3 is TGTGCCAGCAGTTACTTACTGGCCTACGAGCAGTACTTC. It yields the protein CASSYLLAYEQYF.

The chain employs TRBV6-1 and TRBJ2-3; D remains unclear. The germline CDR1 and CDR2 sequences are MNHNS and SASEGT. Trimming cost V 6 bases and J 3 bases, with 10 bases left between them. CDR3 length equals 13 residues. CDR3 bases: TGTGCCAGCAGGTGGGCGGAGACAGATACGCAGTATTTT. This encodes CASRWAETDTQYF.

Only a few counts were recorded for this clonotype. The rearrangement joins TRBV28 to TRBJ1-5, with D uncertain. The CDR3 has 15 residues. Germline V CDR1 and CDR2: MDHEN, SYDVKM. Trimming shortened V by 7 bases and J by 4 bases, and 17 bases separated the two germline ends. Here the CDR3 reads CASNLGTHQNQPQHF. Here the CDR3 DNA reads TGTGCCAGCAACCTCGGCACCCACCAAAATCAGCCCCAGCATTTT.